The present T cell receptor (beta chain) was sequenced within a study of blood T cell repertoires in COVID-19. Study context: COVID-19 samples collected from the United States, Italy and Spain covered acute and convalescent phases. Nucleic acid was either cDNA or gDNA, and it came from T cells, B-cell-depleted T cells, or PBMCs.

Recruited during active infection, patients (from Seattle) were subsequently followed longitudinally. As handled by the study authors: Amplification from reference gene primers served as the basis for estimated nucleated cell counts. Using immunoSEQ multiplex PCR, the repertoire was profiled, and TCRdb retains in-frame clones only, with some absent. The V and J calls and clone size are taken from that table; D and trimming were inferred from the DNA. This sample has 200,000 to 250,000 clones, with over 75% found just once. J gave up 4 bases and V 3 bases, and 10 bases lay outside the gene matches. This CDR3 comprises 15 residues. Per the germline V gene, CDR1 is SGDLS and CDR2 is YYNGEE.

The receptor comes from a man aged 50 to 60 with COVID-19, enrolled during active disease. The chain links TRBV9 to TRBJ2-7, with 7 bases lining up with TRBD1. The material sequenced was peripheral blood. In DNA form, the CDR3 reads TGTGCCAGCAGCGGGGGACAGAGCCCCTCATACGAGCAGTACTTC. Its translation: CASSGGQSPSYEQYF.